This T cell receptor beta chain was profiled in a study of regulatory T cells in long-lasting Graves disease. Time point here: newly diagnosed GD, antithyroid drugs for less than 3 months. Extracted PBMC RNA gave rise to the TCR library. Into tubes containing EDTA, approximately 9.4 milliliters of peripheral blood were drawn. Points from the study as a whole: The persistent group shared 2,741 public clonotypes, more than the 966 shared by new patients.

The germline CDR1 and CDR2 sequences are SNHLY and FYNNEI. This CDR3 spans 14 amino acids. Relying on iRepertoire HTBI primers and Arm-PCR of CDR3 regions, the team built TCR beta libraries. Each CDR3 protein is one row after TCRdb ran MiXCR on the multiplex PCR reads. Seen here are 550,000 or so distinct CDR3 sequences, around 12% observed once, and the top ten hold approximately 9.6%. A remark on this clonotype: Its antigen remains unknown. One end of the junction is discordant with germline, which a read error may explain.

Another study also made use of these data, one on T cells in Graves' hyperthyroidism and ophthalmopathy.

The chain combines TRBV2 with TRBJ2-1; 7 bases are shared with TRBD1. The specimen was peripheral blood mononuclear cells (PBMCs), collected at new diagnosis, from a patient treated with antithyroid drugs. The TCR sequence derives from a woman in her 30s with Graves disease. The CDR3 here is CPQGGPSSYNGQFF. CDR3 bases: TGTCCCCAAGGGGGCCCCAGCTCCTACAATGGGCAGTTCTTC. The full variable domain, completed using reference TRBV2 and TRBJ2-1, is EPEVTQTPSHQVTQMGQEVILRCVPISNHLYFYWYRQILGQKVEFLVSFYNNEISEKSEIFDDQFSVERPDGSNFTLKIRSTKLEDSAMYFCPQGGPSSYNGQFFGPGTRLTVL.